The TCR beta chain under discussion was sequenced for a study of shared clonotypes between healthy human individuals (TCRdb year 2020). The study in broad terms: A few men and a couple of women, aged 18 to 49 years, made up the cohort. The study deeply sequenced blood TCR repertoires of several healthy adults to estimate repertoire size and the extent of clonotype sharing between individuals. For each donor, three plates each were used for CD4 naive and CD4 memory, two plates were used for CD8 naive, and one plate was used for CD8 memory. Between about 0.94 and 10 billion PBMCs per donor were obtained by leukapheresis. Libraries were prepared and TCR repertoires were sequenced by different laboratories using diverse techniques, in order to increase sequencing depth and limit assay-specific biases. General conclusions and limits of the study: Sampling was limited to blood, and TCR repertoires in tissue likely differ from TCR repertoires in blood. Rarefaction of sorted-subset datasets indicated incomplete sequencing despite the large sequencing depth. The small number of donors limited the genetic and exposure-history diversity represented. Across a few donors, about 5.2% of naive CD4, approximately 3.5% of naive CD8, roughly 2.3% of memory CD4, and 0.4% of memory CD8 clonotypes were shared. Estimated clonotype richness was generally larger for naive than for memory subsets. Pairwise subsampling led to the expectation that sequencing depth would affect the degree of clonotype sharing among donors. Compared with non-shared clonotypes, the clonotypes found in all four sorted-subset donors had higher generation probabilities.

Healthy HIV-negative adults with no recently reported acute infections or vaccinations were included as donors. Every donor was a Caucasian adult residing in Nashville, Tennessee, USA. CD4+ T cells were enriched by magnetic negative selection; naive cells were then positively selected on CD45RA, and the negative fraction formed the memory subset. Blood was obtained by leukapheresis, after which PBMCs were separated by Ficoll-Histopaque density gradient centrifugation and cryopreserved in liquid nitrogen vapor phase. Analytical flow cytometry was used to check the purity and quantity of each magnetically sorted T cell population. From each sorted fraction, genomic DNA was isolated and quantified by UV absorbance on a Nanodrop 2000c. The germline V gene yields SGHAT for CDR1 and FQNNGV for CDR2. The junction shows trimming of 1 base on V and 4 bases on J, and the gene matches do not reach 3 bases of it. The CDR3 goes from the cysteine to the phenylalanine over 15 residues. Kept here is only the CDR3 DNA, which spans 45 bases and is read in frame from base 1.

About this clone: The target of this receptor is not known. No base quality values were provided; no much bigger clone lies one nucleotide off.

Using the deep immunoSEQ assay, TCR CDR3 regions were amplified from genomic DNA by multiplex PCR. For each cell subset, the extracted genomic DNA was distributed evenly across all wells of several immunoSEQ 96-well plates, and each plate served as one replicate. For sorted subsets, around 200 ng genomic DNA, equal to 30,000 to 35,000 T cell genomes, was loaded into each replicate PCR. Purified libraries were quantified with a Qubit 3.0 fluorometer, sized on a Bioanalyzer 2100, and re-quantified with the KAPA Library Quantification kit. Every immunoSEQ 96-well plate was sequenced on a dedicated single-read 150-cycle Illumina NextSeq 550 flow cell. As for the original processing: Because the immunoSEQ output included only junctional sequences and no quality scores, the filtering could not be the same as the filtering used for full-length reads. Sequences were annotated with PyIR, a Python wrapper for IgBLAST v1.9, and V/J genes and CDR3 were assigned using IMGT germline references. Any read was removed if the V/J assignment was weak (E-value above 1e-6), the CDR3 was missing, or the read contained stop codons, out-of-frame junctions, or ambiguous translated residues. A V3J clonotype was defined by an identical inferred V gene, J gene, and CDR3 amino acid sequence. The percentage overlap between two repertoires was calculated by dividing the number of shared unique clonotypes by the size of the smaller repertoire. RTK rarefaction, the Chao1 estimator, and Recon v2.1 estimates of unobserved clonotypes were used to assess repertoire richness. Generation probabilities for all TCRbeta clonotypes obtained by the gDNA method from several donors were computed using OLGA. TCRdb re-hosts the immuneACCESS table, in-frame sequences only. Its copies lack some clones; in the studies checked, an unresolved V gene accounts for under half of them, and the cause for the rest is not known. That table supplies the V and J calls and clone size; D and trimming were determined from the DNA. The sample table records over 1.5 million clones; approximately 98% of these occur just once. The biggest ten clones account for about 0.4% of the sample.

The chain couples TRBV11-2 to TRBJ2-3, with 9 junctional bases fitting TRBD2. This sequence originates from a man under 40 in good health. Material for sequencing was naive CD4+ T cells sorted from blood. In the paper's terms, the cell subset or site label means: CD45RA+ positively selected. The CDR3 protein is CASSLVAGVADTQYF. The bases read TGTGCCAGCAGCTTAGTAGCGGGAGTGGCAGATACGCAGTATTTT.